Below, 2 T cell receptor beta chains from the same sample are listed, as sequenced in a study of response to subunit inactivated influenza vaccine. TCRdb reprocessed the RT-PCR reads with MiXCR, giving one entry per CDR3 protein. The top ten hold around 13% of the sample, which has more than 400,000 distinct CDR3 sequences, around 7.9% seen once. The sample here was PBMCs from blood, taken 23 to 25 months after vaccination. The receptors originated from a man between 50 and 75 years old who received an inactivated influenza vaccine.

At least ten counts were recorded for this clonotype. J is TRBJ2-7 and V is TRBV5-8, with D unclear. V was pared by 10 bases and J by 4 bases, with 18 bases between. This CDR3 spans 13 amino acids. CDR1 is SGHTS, CDR2 YDEGEE, per germline. CDR3 residues: CAGRMILGYEQYF. As DNA, the CDR3 is TGTGCCGGAAGGATGATATTGGGATACGAGCAGTACTTC.

This clonotype was picked up a small number of times. The chain is built from TRBV20-1 and TRBJ2-1; 8 bases map to TRBD1. Germline V gene data show CDR1 as DFQATT and CDR2 as SNEGSKA (reference sequence). With 1 base clipped from V and 0 bases from J, the junction kept 5 bases outside the gene matches. This CDR3 has 16 amino acids. CDR3 DNA: TGCAGTGCTAGAGGACAGGGGAAGAGCTCCTACAATGAGCAGTTCTTC. Residues: CSARGQGKSSYNEQFF.